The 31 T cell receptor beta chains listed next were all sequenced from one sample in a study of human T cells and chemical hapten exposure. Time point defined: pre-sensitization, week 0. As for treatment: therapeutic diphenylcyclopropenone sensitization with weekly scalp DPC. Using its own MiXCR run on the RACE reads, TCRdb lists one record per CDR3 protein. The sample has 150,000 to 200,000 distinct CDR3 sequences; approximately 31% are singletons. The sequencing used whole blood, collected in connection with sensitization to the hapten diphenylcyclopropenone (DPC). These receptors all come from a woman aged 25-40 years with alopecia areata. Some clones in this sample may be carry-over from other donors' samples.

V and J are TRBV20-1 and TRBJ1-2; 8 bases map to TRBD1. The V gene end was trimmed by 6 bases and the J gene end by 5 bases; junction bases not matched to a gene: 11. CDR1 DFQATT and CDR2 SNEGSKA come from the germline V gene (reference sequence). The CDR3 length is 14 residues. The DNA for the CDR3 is TGCAGTGCGCCTGCCGGGACAGGTCATTATGGCTACACCTTC. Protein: CSAPAGTGHYGYTF.

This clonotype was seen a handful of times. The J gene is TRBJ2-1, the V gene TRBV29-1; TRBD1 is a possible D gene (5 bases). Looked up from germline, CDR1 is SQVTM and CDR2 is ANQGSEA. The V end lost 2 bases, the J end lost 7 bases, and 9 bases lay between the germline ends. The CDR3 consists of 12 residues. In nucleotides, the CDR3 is TGCAGCGTTGAACAGGGAAGAAATGAGCAGTTCTTC. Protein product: CSVEQGRNEQFF.

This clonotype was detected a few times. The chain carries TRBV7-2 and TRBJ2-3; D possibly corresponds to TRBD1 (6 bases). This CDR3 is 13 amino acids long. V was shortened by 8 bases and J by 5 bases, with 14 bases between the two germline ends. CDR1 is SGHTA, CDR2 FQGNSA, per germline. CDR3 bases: TGTGCCAGCGGACAGCCAAGTCTAGATACGCAGTATTTT. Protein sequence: CASGQPSLDTQYF. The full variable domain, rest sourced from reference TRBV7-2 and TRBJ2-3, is GAGVSQSPSNKVTEKGKDVELRCDPISGHTALYWYRQSLGQGLEFLIYFQGNSAPDKSGLPSDRFSAERTGGSVSTLTIQRTQQEDSAVYLCASGQPSLDTQYFGPGTRLTVL.

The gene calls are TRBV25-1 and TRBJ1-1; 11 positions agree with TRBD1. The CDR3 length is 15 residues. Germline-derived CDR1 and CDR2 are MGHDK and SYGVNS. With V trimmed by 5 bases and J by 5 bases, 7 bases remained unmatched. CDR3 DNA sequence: TGTGCCAGCAGTCGGCCCGGGACAGGGGGAACTGAAGCTTTCTTT. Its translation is CASSRPGTGGTEAFF.

CDR3 amino acids: CASSLSHNHGYTF. CDR3 bases: TGTGCCAGCAGTTTAAGCCACAACCATGGCTACACCTTC. The V call is TRBV12-3 or TRBV12-4, the J call TRBJ1-2; D not resolved. Trimming took off 2 bases at V and 6 bases at J, with 10 bases between the two ends. This CDR3 is 13 amino acids long.

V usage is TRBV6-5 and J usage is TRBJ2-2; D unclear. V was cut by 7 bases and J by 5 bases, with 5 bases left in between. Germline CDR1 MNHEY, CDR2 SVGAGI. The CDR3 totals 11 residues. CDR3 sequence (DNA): TGTGCCAGCAAATCTACCGGGGAGCTGTTTTTT. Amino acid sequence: CASKSTGELFF.

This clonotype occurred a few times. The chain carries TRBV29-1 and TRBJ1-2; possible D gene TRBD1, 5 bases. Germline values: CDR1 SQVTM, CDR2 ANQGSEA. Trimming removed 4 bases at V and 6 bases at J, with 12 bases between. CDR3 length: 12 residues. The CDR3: CSVVVGQHGYTF. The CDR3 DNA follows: TGCAGCGTTGTAGTGGGGCAGCATGGCTACACCTTC.

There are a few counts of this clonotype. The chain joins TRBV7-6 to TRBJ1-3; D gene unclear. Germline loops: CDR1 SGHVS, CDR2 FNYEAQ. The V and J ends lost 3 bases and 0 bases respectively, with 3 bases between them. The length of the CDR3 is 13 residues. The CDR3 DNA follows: TGTGCCAGCAGCTTGAGCTCTGGAAACACCATATATTTT. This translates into CASSLSSGNTIYF. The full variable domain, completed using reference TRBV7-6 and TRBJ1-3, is GAGVSQSPRYKVTKRGQDVALRCDPISGHVSLYWYRQALGQGPEFLTYFNYEAQQDKSGLPNDRFSAERPEGSISTLTIQRTEQRDSAMYRCASSLSSGNTIYFGEGSWLTVV.

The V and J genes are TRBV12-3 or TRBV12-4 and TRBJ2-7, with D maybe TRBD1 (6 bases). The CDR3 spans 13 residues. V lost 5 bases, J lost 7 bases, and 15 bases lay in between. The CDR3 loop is CASSLNRATEQYF. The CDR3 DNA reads TGTGCCAGCAGTCTAAACAGGGCGACTGAGCAGTACTTC.

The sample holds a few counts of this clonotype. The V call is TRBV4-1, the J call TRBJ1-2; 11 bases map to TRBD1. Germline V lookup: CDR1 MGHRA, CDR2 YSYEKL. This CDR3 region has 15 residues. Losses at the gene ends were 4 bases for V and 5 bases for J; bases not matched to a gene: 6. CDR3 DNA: TGCGCCAGCAGCCCAAGGGGACAGGGGGGTTATGGCTACACCTTC. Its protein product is CASSPRGQGGYGYTF.

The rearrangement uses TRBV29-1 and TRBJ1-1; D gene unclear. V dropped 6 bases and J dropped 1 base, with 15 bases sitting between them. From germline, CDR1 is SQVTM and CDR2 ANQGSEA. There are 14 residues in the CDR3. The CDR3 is CSVTEATPNTEAFF. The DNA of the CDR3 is TGCAGCGTCACCGAAGCTACACCGAACACTGAAGCTTTCTTT. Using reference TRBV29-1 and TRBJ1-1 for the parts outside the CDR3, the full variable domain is SAVISQKPSRDICQRGTSLTIQCQVDSQVTMMFWYRQQPGQSLTLIATANQGSEATYESGFVIDKFPISRPNLTFSTLTVSNMSPEDSSIYLCSVTEATPNTEAFFGQGTRLTVV.

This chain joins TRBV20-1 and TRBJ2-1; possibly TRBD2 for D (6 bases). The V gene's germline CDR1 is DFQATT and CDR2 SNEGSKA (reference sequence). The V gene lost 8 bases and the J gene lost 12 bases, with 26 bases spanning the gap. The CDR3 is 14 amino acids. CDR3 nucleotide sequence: TGCAGTATGTCCGACCGGGACTCAGCCTTCGGGCAGTTCTTC. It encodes CSMSDRDSAFGQFF.

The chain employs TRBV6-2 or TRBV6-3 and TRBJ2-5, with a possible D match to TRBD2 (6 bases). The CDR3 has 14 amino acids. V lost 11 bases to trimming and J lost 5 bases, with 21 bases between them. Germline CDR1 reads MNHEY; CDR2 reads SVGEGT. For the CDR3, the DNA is TGTGCCTCCCAACCCGGGGGTTGGCGGGAGACCCAGTACTTC. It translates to CASQPGGWRETQYF.

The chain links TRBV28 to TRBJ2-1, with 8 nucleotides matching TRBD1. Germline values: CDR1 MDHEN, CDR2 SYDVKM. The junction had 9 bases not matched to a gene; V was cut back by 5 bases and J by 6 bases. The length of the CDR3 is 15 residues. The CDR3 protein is CASSPGQVGPNEQFF. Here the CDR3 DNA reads TGTGCCAGCAGTCCGGGACAGGTGGGGCCCAATGAGCAGTTCTTC.

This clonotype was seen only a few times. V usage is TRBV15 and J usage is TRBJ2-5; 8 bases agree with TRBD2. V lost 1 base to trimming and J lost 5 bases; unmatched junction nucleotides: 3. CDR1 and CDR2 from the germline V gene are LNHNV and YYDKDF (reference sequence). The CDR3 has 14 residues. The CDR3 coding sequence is TGTGCCACCAGCAGAGTGGCGGGGGGTGAGACCCAGTACTTC. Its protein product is CATSRVAGGETQYF.

Written as DNA, the CDR3 is TGTGCCAGCCGAGCCGGCCTCAGCTCCTACAATGAGCAGTTCTTC. Translation: CASRAGLSSYNEQFF. This chain connects TRBV28 to TRBJ2-1, with no clear D. The germline CDR1 and CDR2 sequences are MDHEN and SYDVKM. The CDR3 is 15 amino acids. The V gene lost 8 bases and the J gene lost 0 bases, with 14 bases spanning the gap.

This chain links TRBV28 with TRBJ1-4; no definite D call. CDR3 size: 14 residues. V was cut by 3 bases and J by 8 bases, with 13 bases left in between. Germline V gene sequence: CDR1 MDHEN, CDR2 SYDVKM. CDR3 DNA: TGTGCCAGCAGTTTCGGAGGGCAGGAGGAAAAACTGTTTTTT. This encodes CASSFGGQEEKLFF. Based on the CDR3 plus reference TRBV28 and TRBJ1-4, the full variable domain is DVKVTQSSRYLVKRTGEKVFLECVQDMDHENMFWYRQDPGLGLRLIYFSYDVKMKEKGDIPEGYSVSREKKERFSLILESASTNQTSMYLCASSFGGQEEKLFFGSGTQLSVL.

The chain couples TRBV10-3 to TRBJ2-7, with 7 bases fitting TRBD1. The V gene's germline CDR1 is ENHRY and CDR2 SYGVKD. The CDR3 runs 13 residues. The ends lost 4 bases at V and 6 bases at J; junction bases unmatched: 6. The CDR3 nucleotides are TGTGCCATCAGTGGGACAGGATCTGGCGAGCAGTACTTC. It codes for CAISGTGSGEQYF.

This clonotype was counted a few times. For the CDR3, the DNA is TGTGCCAGCAGCGCCGCAACCATCCAAGAGACCCAGTACTTC. It encodes CASSAATIQETQYF. The gene calls are TRBV5-4 and TRBJ2-5; the D is unclear. Germline values: CDR1 SGHNT, CDR2 YYREEE (reference sequence). Trimming pared 4 bases from V and 1 base from J, leaving 11 bases between. CDR3 length: 14 residues. Full variable domain (rest looked up from reference TRBV5-4 and TRBJ2-5): ETGVTQSPTHLIKTRGQQVTLRCSSQSGHNTVSWYQQALGQGPQFIFQYYREEENGRGNFPPRFSGLQFPNYSSELNVNALELDDSALYLCASSAATIQETQYFGPGTRLLVL.

CDR3: CASSNWDRGNEQFF. CDR3 nucleotides: TGTGCCAGCAGTAACTGGGACAGGGGAAATGAGCAGTTCTTC. This chain links TRBV12-3 or TRBV12-4 with TRBJ2-1; TRBD1 matches 10 bases. V was pared by 5 bases and J by 7 bases, with 5 bases of the junction left unmatched. This CDR3 comprises 14 residues.

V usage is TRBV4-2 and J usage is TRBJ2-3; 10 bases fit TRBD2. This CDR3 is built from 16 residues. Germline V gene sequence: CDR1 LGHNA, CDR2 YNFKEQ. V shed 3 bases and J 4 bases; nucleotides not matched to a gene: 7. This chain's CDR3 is CASSHESSGGADTQYF. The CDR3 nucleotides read TGTGCCAGCAGCCATGAATCTAGCGGGGGTGCAGATACGCAGTATTTT.

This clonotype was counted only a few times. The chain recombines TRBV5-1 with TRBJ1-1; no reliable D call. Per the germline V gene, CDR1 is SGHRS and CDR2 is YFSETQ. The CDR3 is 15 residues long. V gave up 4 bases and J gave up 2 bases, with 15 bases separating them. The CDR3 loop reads CASSITEGSNTEAFF. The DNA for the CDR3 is TGCGCCAGCAGCATCACCGAGGGCTCTAACACTGAAGCTTTCTTT.

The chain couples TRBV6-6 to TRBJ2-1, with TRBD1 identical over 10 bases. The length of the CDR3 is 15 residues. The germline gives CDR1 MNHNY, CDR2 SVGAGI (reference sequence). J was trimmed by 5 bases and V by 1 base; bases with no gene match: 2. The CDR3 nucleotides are TGTGCCAGCAGTTACTTGGACAGGGGGAACAATGAGCAGTTCTTC. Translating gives CASSYLDRGNNEQFF.

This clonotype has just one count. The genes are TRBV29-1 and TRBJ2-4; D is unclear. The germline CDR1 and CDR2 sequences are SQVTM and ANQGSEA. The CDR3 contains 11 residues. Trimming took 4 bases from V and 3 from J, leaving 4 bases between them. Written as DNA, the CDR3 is TGCAGCGTTGTGGGCAAAAACATTCAGTACTTC. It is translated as CSVVGKNIQYF.

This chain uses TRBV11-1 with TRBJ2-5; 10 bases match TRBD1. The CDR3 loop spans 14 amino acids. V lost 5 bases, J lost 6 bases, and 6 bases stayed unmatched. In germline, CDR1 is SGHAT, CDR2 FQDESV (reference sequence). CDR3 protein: CASSPGTGAQTQYF. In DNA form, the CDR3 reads TGTGCCAGCAGCCCCGGGACAGGGGCACAGACCCAGTACTTC.

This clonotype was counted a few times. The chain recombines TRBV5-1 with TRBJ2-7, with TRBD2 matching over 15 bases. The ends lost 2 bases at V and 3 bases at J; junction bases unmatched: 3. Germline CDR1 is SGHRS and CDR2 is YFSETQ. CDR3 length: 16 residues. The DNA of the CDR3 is TGCGCCAGCAGCTTCGGACTAGCGGGAGGGTACTACGAGCAGTACTTC. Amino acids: CASSFGLAGGYYEQYF.

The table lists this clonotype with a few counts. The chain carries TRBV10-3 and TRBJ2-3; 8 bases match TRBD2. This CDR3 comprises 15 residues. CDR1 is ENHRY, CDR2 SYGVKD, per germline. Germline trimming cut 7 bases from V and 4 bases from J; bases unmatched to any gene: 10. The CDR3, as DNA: TGTGCCATCACATCCGGGACTAGTATGGCAGATACGCAGTATTTT. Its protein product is CAITSGTSMADTQYF.

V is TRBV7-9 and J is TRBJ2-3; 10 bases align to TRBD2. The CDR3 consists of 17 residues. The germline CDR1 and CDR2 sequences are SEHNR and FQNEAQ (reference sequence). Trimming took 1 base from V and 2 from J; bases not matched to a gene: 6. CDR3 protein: CASSLVPGLAFTDTQYF. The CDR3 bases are TGTGCCAGCAGCTTAGTCCCGGGACTAGCGTTCACAGATACGCAGTATTTT.

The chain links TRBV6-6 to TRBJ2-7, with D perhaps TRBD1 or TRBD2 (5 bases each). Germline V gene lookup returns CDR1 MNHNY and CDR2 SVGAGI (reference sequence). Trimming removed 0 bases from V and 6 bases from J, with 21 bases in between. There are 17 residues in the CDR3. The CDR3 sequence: CASSYSPGPTRVLEQYF. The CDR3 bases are TGTGCCAGCAGTTACTCCCCGGGACCGACGAGGGTACTCGAGCAGTACTTC.

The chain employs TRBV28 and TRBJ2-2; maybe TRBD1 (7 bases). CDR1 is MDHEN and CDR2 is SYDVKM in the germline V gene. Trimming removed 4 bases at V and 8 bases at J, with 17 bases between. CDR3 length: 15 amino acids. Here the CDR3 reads CASSSHGGGKGELFF. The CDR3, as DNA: TGTGCCAGCAGTTCCCATGGAGGGGGCAAAGGGGAGCTGTTTTTT.

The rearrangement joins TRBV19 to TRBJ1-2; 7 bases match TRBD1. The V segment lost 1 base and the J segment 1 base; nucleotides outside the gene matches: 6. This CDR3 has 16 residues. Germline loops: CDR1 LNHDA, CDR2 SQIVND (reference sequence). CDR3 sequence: CASSIVPGTVNYGYTF. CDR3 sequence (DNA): TGTGCCAGTAGTATAGTACCCGGGACAGTTAACTATGGCTACACCTTC.